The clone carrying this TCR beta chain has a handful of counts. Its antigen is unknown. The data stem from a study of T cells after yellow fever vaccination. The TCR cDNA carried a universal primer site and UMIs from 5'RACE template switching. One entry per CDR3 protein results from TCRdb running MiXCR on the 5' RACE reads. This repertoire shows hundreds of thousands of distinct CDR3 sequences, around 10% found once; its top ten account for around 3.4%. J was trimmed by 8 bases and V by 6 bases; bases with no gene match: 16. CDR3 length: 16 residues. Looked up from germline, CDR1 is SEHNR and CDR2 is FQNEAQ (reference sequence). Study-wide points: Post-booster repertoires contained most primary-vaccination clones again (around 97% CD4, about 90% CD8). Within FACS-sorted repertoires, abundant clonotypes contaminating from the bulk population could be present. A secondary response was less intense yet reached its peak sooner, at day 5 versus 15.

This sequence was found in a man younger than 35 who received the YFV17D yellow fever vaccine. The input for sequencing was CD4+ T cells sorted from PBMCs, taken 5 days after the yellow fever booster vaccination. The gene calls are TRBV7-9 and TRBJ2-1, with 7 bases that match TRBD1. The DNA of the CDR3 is TGTGCCAGCAGACCACCCCCTCAGACAGGGACCCATGAGCAGTTCTTC. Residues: CASRPPPQTGTHEQFF.